What follows are 17 T cell receptor beta chains derived from one specimen sequenced in a study of T-cell reconstitution after alpha-beta-depleted transplantation in children. It was with unique molecular identifiers that the TCRbeta library was prepared. TCRdb fed the PCR reads into MiXCR, producing one record per CDR3 protein. The table lists a few hundred thousand distinct CDR3 sequences, under 13% of them singletons. The material was PBMCs, obtained before TCRalphabeta/CD19-depleted stem cell transplant. The receptor source for this set is a child younger than two with acute myeloid leukemia, due to receive a stem cell transplant.

The chain joins TRBV2 to TRBJ2-3; D may be TRBD2 (5 bases). Germline assignment: CDR1 SNHLY and CDR2 FYNNEI. This CDR3 is built from 14 residues. V was cut by 5 bases and J by 8 bases, with 17 bases left in between. The CDR3 loop is CASSQSGVESTQYF. CDR3 coding DNA: TGTGCCAGCAGTCAGTCCGGGGTCGAAAGTACGCAGTATTTT.

This clonotype was recorded at least ten times. V is TRBV5-5 and J is TRBJ2-5; 10 nucleotides align to TRBD2. The CDR3 runs to 18 residues. V dropped 0 bases and J dropped 4; count of bases not matched to a gene: 12. Per germline, CDR1 SGHKS and CDR2 YYEKEE (reference sequence). CDR3 protein: CASSLVADTSGTLETQYF. As DNA, the CDR3 is TGTGCCAGCAGCTTGGTGGCGGACACTAGCGGGACCTTAGAGACCCAGTACTTC.

This clonotype was counted ten times or more. The chain has TRBV28 and TRBJ2-7, with D perhaps TRBD1 (5 bases). The CDR3 consists of 14 residues. Looked up from germline, CDR1 is MDHEN and CDR2 is SYDVKM. The V gene lost 2 bases and the J gene lost 0 bases, with 8 bases spanning the gap. CDR3 amino acids: CASSLQDSSYEQYF. For the CDR3, the DNA is TGTGCCAGCAGTTTACAAGACAGCTCCTACGAGCAGTACTTC.

This clonotype has ten or more counts. V and J are TRBV5-6 and TRBJ2-1, with unresolved D. Deletions cut 2 bases from V and 8 bases from J, with 5 bases between. The germline CDR1 and CDR2 sequences are SGHDT and YYEEEE. The CDR3 covers 11 residues. CDR3 protein: CASSLFHEQFF. Here the CDR3 DNA reads TGTGCCAGCAGCTTATTCCATGAGCAGTTCTTC.

This clonotype has a count of ten or more. The J gene is TRBJ2-3, the V gene TRBV10-3; D possibly corresponds to TRBD2 (5 bases). The CDR3 spans 14 residues. Trimming removed 3 bases from V and 7 bases from J, with 14 bases in between. Looked up from germline, CDR1 is ENHRY and CDR2 is SYGVKD. CDR3 coding DNA: TGTGCCATCAGTGAAGAGACTCCGGGAAATACGCAGTATTTT. This encodes CAISEETPGNTQYF.

The CDR3 spells CASSLVLAGTDTQYF. In nucleotides, the CDR3 is TGTGCCAGCAGCTTAGTGCTAGCGGGCACAGATACGCAGTATTTT. The V call is TRBV7-2, the J call TRBJ2-3, with TRBD2 matching over 7 bases. CDR3 length: 15 residues. The germline V gene encodes CDR1 SGHTA and CDR2 FQGNSA. V lost 1 base to trimming and J lost 1 base; unmatched junction nucleotides: 2.

Many counts were recorded for this clonotype. This chain uses TRBV10-2 with TRBJ2-7, with 11 bases identical to TRBD2. V shed 8 bases, J shed 4 bases, and the junction held 4 bases outside the gene matches. This CDR3 comprises 13 residues. Germline V gene sequence: CDR1 WSHSY, CDR2 SAAADI. The CDR3 DNA sequence: TGCGCCAGCGGGGTAGCGGGGGGGTACGAGCAGTACTTC. Amino acid sequence: CASGVAGGYEQYF.

This clonotype was found many times. V gene TRBV5-1 combines with J gene TRBJ2-7; TRBD1 matches at 10 bases. J gave up 3 bases and V 0 bases, and 0 bases lay outside the gene matches. The length of the CDR3 is 14 residues. Germline V lookup: CDR1 SGHRS, CDR2 YFSETQ. The chain's CDR3 is CASSLGTGGYEQYF. Here the CDR3 DNA reads TGCGCCAGCAGCTTGGGGACAGGGGGCTACGAGCAGTACTTC.

This clonotype was counted ten times or more. The chain couples TRBV7-6 to TRBJ2-5; TRBD2 agrees at 7 bases. J lost 5 bases, V lost 5 bases, and 5 bases had no gene match. CDR1 is SGHVS and CDR2 is FNYEAQ in the germline V gene. The CDR3 loop spans 13 amino acids. The DNA of the CDR3 is TGTGCCAGCAGCCCGCTAGCGGTGGAGACCCAGTACTTC. Protein: CASSPLAVETQYF.

This clonotype was detected many times. The chain employs TRBV12-3 or TRBV12-4 and TRBJ2-7; 9 positions agree with TRBD1. With 4 bases clipped from V and 5 bases from J, the junction kept 9 bases outside the gene matches. The CDR3 spans 15 residues. The CDR3 region is CASSSPGQGIHEQYF. The CDR3 region has the DNA TGTGCCAGCAGTTCCCCGGGACAGGGAATCCACGAGCAGTACTTC.

Ten or more counts support this clonotype. This chain uses TRBV20-1 with TRBJ2-3, with 12 positions matching TRBD2. The V gene end was trimmed by 2 bases and the J gene end by 6 bases; junction bases not matched to a gene: 15. CDR1 and CDR2 from the germline V gene are DFQATT and SNEGSKA (reference sequence). The CDR3 is 18 amino acids. The CDR3 here is CSARPYPSGRAPHDTQYF. Written as DNA, the CDR3 is TGCAGTGCTAGACCCTACCCTAGCGGGAGGGCCCCACACGATACGCAGTATTTT.

This clonotype was detected ten times or more. The J gene is TRBJ1-3, the V gene TRBV4-2; D is unclear. V was cut by 0 bases and J by 6 bases, with 15 bases left in between. Germline-derived CDR1 and CDR2 are LGHNA and YNFKEQ. CDR3 size: 16 residues. The CDR3 region is CASSQDNRVEKNTIYF. The CDR3 region has the DNA TGTGCCAGCAGCCAAGATAATCGGGTCGAGAAAAACACCATATATTTT.

This clonotype was counted at least ten times. The genes are TRBV7-8 and TRBJ2-5, with no clear D. The length of the CDR3 is 11 residues. Trimming pared 5 bases from V and 4 bases from J, leaving 5 bases between. Per germline, CDR1 SGHVS and CDR2 FQNEAQ. Here the CDR3 reads CASSPVETQYF. Here the CDR3 DNA reads TGTGCCAGCAGCCCGGTAGAGACCCAGTACTTC.

This clonotype was observed many times. Mismatch with germline at one junction end may stem from a read error. V and J are TRBV20-1 and TRBJ2-1, with unresolved D. CDR1 is DFQATT and CDR2 is SNEGSKA in the germline V gene (reference sequence). This CDR3 spans 13 amino acids. This chain's CDR3 is CSARTPSHNEQFF. CDR3 coding DNA: TGCAGTGCTAGGACGCCCTCCCACAATGAGCAGTTCTTC.

This clonotype has a count of ten or more. The V gene is TRBV20-1, the J gene TRBJ1-1; no firm D call. This CDR3 has 12 residues. The V and J ends lost 4 bases and 7 bases respectively, with 13 bases between them. Germline-derived CDR1 and CDR2 are DFQATT and SNEGSKA (reference sequence). The CDR3 DNA reads as TGCAGTGCTATGACCCCCGGGGATGAAGCTTTCTTT. It translates to CSAMTPGDEAFF.

This clonotype has more than one count but fewer than ten. The rearrangement links TRBV5-6 to TRBJ2-3; 12 bases are shared with TRBD2. V was clipped by 4 bases and J by 4 bases; unmatched bases: 10. Germline CDR1 reads SGHDT; CDR2 reads YYEEEE. This CDR3 region has 17 residues. This chain's CDR3 is CASSPITTSGGPDTQYF. CDR3 bases: TGTGCCAGCAGCCCAATTACGACTAGCGGGGGACCAGATACGCAGTATTTT.

This clonotype occurred many times. The genes are TRBV18 and TRBJ1-1; D might be TRBD1 (6 bases). Germline V gene lookup returns CDR1 KGHSH and CDR2 LQKENI. The germline V and J ends were trimmed by 6 bases and 1 base, with 9 bases remaining between them. The CDR3 has 13 residues. In DNA, the CDR3 is TGTGCCAGCTCGGACAGTCCGAACACTGAAGCTTTCTTT. Encoded protein: CASSDSPNTEAFF. Full variable domain (rest looked up from reference TRBV18 and TRBJ1-1): NAGVMQNPRHLVRRRGQEARLRCSPMKGHSHVYWYRQLPEEGLKFMVYLQKENIIDESGMPKERFSAEFPKEGPSILRIQQVVRGDSAAYFCASSDSPNTEAFFGQGTRLTVV.